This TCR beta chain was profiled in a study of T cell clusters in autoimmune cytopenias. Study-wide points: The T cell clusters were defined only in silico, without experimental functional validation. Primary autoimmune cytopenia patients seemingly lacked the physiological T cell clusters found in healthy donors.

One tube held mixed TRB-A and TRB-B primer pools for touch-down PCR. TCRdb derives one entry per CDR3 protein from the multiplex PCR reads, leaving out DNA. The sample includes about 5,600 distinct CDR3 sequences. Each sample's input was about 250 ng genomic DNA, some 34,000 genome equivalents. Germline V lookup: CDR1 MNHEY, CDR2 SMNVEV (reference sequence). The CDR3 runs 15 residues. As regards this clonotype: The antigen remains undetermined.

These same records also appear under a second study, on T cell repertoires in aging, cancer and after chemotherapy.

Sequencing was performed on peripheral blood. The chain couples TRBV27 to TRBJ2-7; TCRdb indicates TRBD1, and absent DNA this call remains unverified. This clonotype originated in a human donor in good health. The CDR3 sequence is CASSYQRGGHYEQYF.